The rows below give T cell receptor beta chains drawn from one sample of a study of T cells after yellow fever vaccination. TCRdb used MiXCR to reprocess the 5' RACE reads, holding one entry per CDR3 protein. The sample consists of 450,000 to 650,000 distinct CDR3 sequences, less than 25% of them appearing once. Material: PBMCs, obtained less than 25 days after the first yellow fever vaccination. These receptors came from a man younger than 35 who received the YFV17D yellow fever vaccine. Both conserved end residues are part of each CDR3. D genes are given only for firm matches. Only part of the rows carry a size: once, few, many, or a class if the clone is expanded.

>NA|TRBV6-5|NA|TRBJ2-7
CASSYSGVYEQYF
TGTGCCAGCAGTTACTCTGGGGTCTACGAGCAGTACTTC
>NA|TRBV6-2/TRBV6-3|few|TRBJ2-1
CASSYSSGGSPYNEQFF
TGTGCCAGCAGTTACTCGTCCGGGGGCAGCCCCTACAATGAGCAGTTCTTC
>NA|TRBV4-2|few|TRBJ1-3
CASSPGRNSGNTIYF
TGTGCCAGCAGCCCGGGACGGAACTCTGGAAACACCATATATTTT
>NA|TRBV10-3|few|TRBJ2-5
CAISESDSQETQYF
TGTGCCATCAGTGAGTCCGACAGCCAAGAGACCCAGTACTTC
>TRBD1|TRBV29-1|few|TRBJ1-1
CSAEGQSTEAFF
TGCAGCGCAGAGGGACAGTCGACTGAAGCTTTCTTT
>NA|TRBV4-2|NA|TRBJ2-2
CASSHAIATGELFF
TGTGCCAGCAGCCACGCCATAGCAACCGGGGAGCTGTTTTTT
>NA|TRBV27|many|TRBJ1-2
CASSSLPGVSNYGYTF
TGTGCCAGCAGTTCGCTCCCGGGCGTATCTAACTATGGCTACACCTTC
>TRBD2|TRBV5-1|NA|TRBJ2-3
CASSLVRSGDTDTQYF
TGCGCCAGCAGCTTGGTCCGTAGCGGGGACACAGATACGCAGTATTTT
>NA|TRBV18|NA|TRBJ2-2
CASSPPAGELFF
TGTGCCAGCTCACCACCAGCCGGGGAGCTGTTTTTT
>TRBD2|TRBV11-2|few|TRBJ2-4
CASSFTPGGRTIAKNIQYF
TGTGCCAGCAGCTTCACCCCGGGGGGGCGGACTATAGCCAAAAACATTCAGTACTTC
>NA|TRBV6-5|few|TRBJ1-5
CASSYSREAQPQHF
TGTGCCAGCAGTTACTCACGGGAGGCTCAGCCCCAGCATTTT
>NA|TRBV4-3|NA|TRBJ1-2
CASSQGGSAYGYTF
TGCGCCAGCAGCCAGGGGGGGTCCGCCTATGGCTACACCTTC
>TRBD2|TRBV27|few|TRBJ2-2
CASSPWTSGVGGELFF
TGTGCCAGCAGTCCTTGGACTAGCGGGGTTGGCGGGGAGCTGTTTTTT
>TRBD2|TRBV20-1|many|TRBJ2-1
CSSLAGGAQIEQFF
TGCAGTTCTTTAGCGGGGGGGGCCCAGATTGAGCAGTTCTTC
>NA|TRBV7-7|few|TRBJ1-4
CASSLSGTPGEKLFF
TGTGCTAGCAGCTTATCGGGGACCCCGGGGGAAAAACTGTTTTTT
>NA|TRBV12-3/TRBV12-4|NA|TRBJ1-5
CASTFHSNQPQHF
TGTGCCAGCACCTTCCATAGCAATCAGCCCCAGCATTTT
>NA|TRBV11-3|NA|TRBJ2-1
CASSFSKGSSNEQFF
TGTGCCAGCAGCTTTTCAAAGGGGTCGTCGAATGAGCAGTTCTTC
>NA|TRBV20-1|few|TRBJ2-5
CSARDRQTQYF
TGCAGTGCTAGAGATCGGCAGACCCAGTACTTC
>NA|TRBV14|few|TRBJ2-1
CASRALGAQFPYNEQFF
TGTGCCAGCAGGGCTCTAGGGGCGCAGTTCCCCTACAATGAGCAGTTCTTC
>NA|TRBV12-5|NA|TRBJ1-1
CASGLVTGPPTEAFF
TGTGCTAGTGGTTTGGTCACGGGTCCCCCCACTGAAGCTTTCTTT
>TRBD1|TRBV20-1|NA|TRBJ2-4
CSARPQGQGVMDIQYF
TGCAGTGCTAGACCCCAAGGACAGGGAGTCATGGACATTCAGTACTTC
>NA|TRBV11-2|NA|TRBJ2-7
CASSPLRGKDAYEQYF
TGTGCCAGCAGCCCGCTTCGGGGGAAGGACGCCTACGAGCAGTACTTC
>NA|TRBV7-9|few|TRBJ1-1
CASSLVYGEAFF
TGTGCCAGCAGCTTAGTCTACGGGGAAGCTTTCTTT